The T cell receptor (beta chain) described here comes from a study of T-cell reconstitution after alpha-beta-depleted transplantation in children. Study results and limitations: Surviving recipient T cells and intrathymic progenitors accounted for some patients' high TCRbeta diversity at day 60. Newly produced T cells mostly accounted for T-cell counts and diversity one year post-transplant. Expanded graft clones, several hundred of them, were reportedly the source of alpha-beta T cells about two months after transplant.

Trimming stripped 5 bases from V and 0 bases from J, with 8 bases between. Germline CDR1 reads LNHNV; CDR2 reads YYDKDF (reference sequence). CDR3 length: 13 amino acids. Using unique molecular identifiers, the investigators prepared the TCRbeta library. MiXCR, run by TCRdb on the PCR reads, gives a single entry per CDR3 protein. The sample lists 300,000 to 400,000 distinct CDR3 sequences; approximately 20% were seen once. As for this clonotype: Its antigen is unidentified.

The TCR originated in a male patient aged 10 to 17 who had a stem cell transplant for acute lymphoblastic leukemia, so the T cells may come from the graft donor. The chain employs TRBV15 and TRBJ2-7, with TRBD2 as a possible D gene (5 bases). Sequences were derived from PBMCs, mostly from graft donor cells, sampled 180 days after TCRalphabeta/CD19-depleted stem cell transplant. As DNA, the CDR3 is TGTGCCACCAGCGGAGGATTCTCCTACGAGCAGTACTTC. Its protein is CATSGGFSYEQYF.